The 13 T cell receptor beta chains in this list originate from one sample, sequenced in a study of T cells after yellow fever vaccination. TCRdb redid the calling of the 5' RACE reads with MiXCR, one entry per CDR3 protein. The data contain a few hundred thousand distinct CDR3 sequences, approximately 4% of them singletons. Sequenced here: PBMCs, sampled 5 days after the yellow fever booster vaccination. The origin of the receptors is a man between 18 and 35 years old who received the YFV17D yellow fever vaccine.

This clonotype was found many times. The CDR3, as DNA: TGCGCCAGCAGCTTAACCCCCCGGGGGCTGGATACTGAAGCTTTCTTT. Translated: CASSLTPRGLDTEAFF. This chain uses TRBV5-1 with TRBJ1-1, with D possibly being TRBD1 (6 bases). V shed 2 bases and J shed 5 bases, with 19 bases lying between them. The CDR3 runs 16 residues. Germline CDR1 is SGHRS and CDR2 is YFSETQ. Together with reference TRBV5-1 and TRBJ1-1, the CDR3 gives the full variable domain: KAGVTQTPRYLIKTRGQQVTLSCSPISGHRSVSWYQQTPGQGLQFLFEYFSETQRNKGNFPGRFSGRQFSNSRSEMNVSTLELGDSALYLCASSLTPRGLDTEAFFGQGTRLTVV.

The V and J genes are TRBV6-1 and TRBJ1-5; 11 bases match TRBD1. The germline V gene has CDR1 MNHNS and CDR2 SASEGT. This CDR3 is built from 16 residues. V gave up 5 bases and J gave up 1 base; unmatched junction bases: 4. The CDR3 here is CASSLDRGRSNQPQHF. The CDR3 nucleotides are TGTGCCAGCAGTTTGGACAGGGGGCGAAGCAATCAGCCCCAGCATTTT.

V gene TRBV7-9 combines with J gene TRBJ1-1, with D unclear. V lost 2 bases and J lost 3, with 13 bases in between. Germline CDR1 and CDR2: SEHNR and FQNEAQ (reference sequence). The CDR3 extends over 15 amino acids. The CDR3 spells CASSLYRIGDTEAFF. The CDR3 nucleotides read TGTGCCAGCAGCTTATACCGGATCGGGGACACTGAAGCTTTCTTT.

The chain employs TRBV28 and TRBJ1-2; the D is unclear. The CDR3 is 13 residues long. V lost 3 bases and J lost 4, with 9 bases in between. Germline-derived CDR1 and CDR2 are MDHEN and SYDVKM. The DNA of the CDR3 is TGTGCCAGCAGTTTCCTCGTTCGCTATGGCTACACCTTC. This codes for CASSFLVRYGYTF.

This clonotype appeared a few times. CDR3 sequence reads: CASSRVAGGGETQYF. The DNA of the CDR3 is TGTGCCAGCAGCCGGGTAGCGGGGGGGGGAGAGACCCAGTACTTC. The V and J genes are TRBV7-2 and TRBJ2-5; 11 bases map to TRBD2. The V and J ends lost 5 bases and 4 bases, in that order; junction bases with no gene match: 6. The CDR3 totals 15 residues. Germline CDR1 is SGHTA and CDR2 is FQGNSA.

This clonotype was counted a few times. The V call is TRBV9, the J call TRBJ2-5, with D perhaps matching TRBD1 or TRBD2 (5 bases each). Trimming removed 2 bases from V and 4 bases from J, with 9 bases in between. Germline lookup yields CDR1 SGDLS and CDR2 YYNGEE. The CDR3 has 13 residues. The CDR3 DNA sequence: TGTGCCAGCAGCGTGAGGGACGGAGAGACCCAGTACTTC. Translating it yields CASSVRDGETQYF.

This clonotype was counted at least ten times. The chain is built from TRBV2 and TRBJ2-1; possibly TRBD1 for D (6 bases). The CDR3 totals 13 residues. The V end lost 11 bases, the J end lost 6 bases, and 17 bases lay between the germline ends. Germline V gene sequence: CDR1 SNHLY, CDR2 FYNNEI. The CDR3 coding sequence is TGTGCCGGCAAACAGGGTGGGCTCAATGAGCAGTTCTTC. This gives the protein CAGKQGGLNEQFF.

This clonotype showed up just a few times. One base away lies a much larger clone, so this may be a sequencing read error. The rearrangement joins TRBV4-2 to TRBJ2-3; D remains unclear. Germline CDR1 LGHNA, CDR2 YNFKEQ. The CDR3 consists of 14 residues. This CDR3 is CASSQDWLSDTLYF. The CDR3 DNA follows: TGTGCCAGCAGCCAAGATTGGCTTTCAGATACGCTGTATTTT.

This chain links TRBV7-8 with TRBJ1-2, with 12 bases identical to TRBD1. CDR1 SGHVS and CDR2 FQNEAQ come from the germline V gene. The CDR3 is made up of 17 amino acids. V was pared by 4 bases and J by 3 bases, with 9 bases of the junction left unmatched. Here the CDR3 reads CASSSGTGGRLDYGYTF. CDR3 DNA: TGTGCCAGCAGCTCCGGGACAGGGGGCCGGTTGGACTATGGCTACACCTTC.

This clonotype was counted many times. This chain connects TRBV11-3 to TRBJ2-1, with D possibly TRBD2 on 6 matching bases. V lost 0 bases, J lost 4 bases, and 10 bases lay in between. The germline gives CDR1 SGHNT, CDR2 YENEEA. This CDR3 spans 15 amino acids. The CDR3 sequence: CASSLEGTYYNEQFF. The CDR3 DNA reads TGTGCCAGCAGCTTAGAGGGGACTTATTACAATGAGCAGTTCTTC.

This clonotype was seen more than once but under ten times. The rearrangement joins TRBV6-2 or TRBV6-3 to TRBJ1-5; the match to TRBD1 covers 7 bases. The CDR3 spans 16 residues. V shed 6 bases, J shed 0 bases, and the junction held 8 bases outside the gene matches. Germline values: CDR1 MNHEY, CDR2 SVGEGT. The CDR3 here is CASSWDSQPSNQPQHF. Here the CDR3 DNA reads TGTGCCAGCAGCTGGGACAGCCAGCCTAGCAATCAGCCCCAGCATTTT.

Concerning this clonotype: At one end the junction does not follow the germline gene, possibly because of a read error. The chain combines TRBV12-3 or TRBV12-4 with TRBJ2-1, with D possibly being TRBD1 (6 bases). This CDR3 comprises 11 residues. The CDR3 nucleotides read TGTGCCAGCAGTTTAATGACAGGTCAGGTCTTC. Translation: CASSLMTGQVF.

This chain uses TRBV5-6 with TRBJ2-4, with unresolved D. This CDR3 contains 13 residues. Germline values: CDR1 SGHDT, CDR2 YYEEEE. Between the trimmed V and J ends, which lost 0 bases and 6 bases, there was a span of 7 bases. The CDR3 DNA sequence: TGTGCCAGCAGCTTGGGGGTCCCAAACATTCAGTACTTC. Amino acid sequence: CASSLGVPNIQYF.